This TCR beta chain comes out of a study of blood T cell repertoires in COVID-19. Overall study: T cells, B-cell-depleted T cells, or PBMCs supplied cDNA or gDNA.

This CDR3 contains 14 residues. Germline CDR1 is SGDLS and CDR2 is YYNGEE. V trimming: 0 bases; J trimming: 12 bases; junction bases outside the gene matches: 9. Under the authors' procedure: Quantification of nucleated cells was approximated via reference gene primer amplification. Some clones are missing from TCRdb's copy, which holds only in-frame ones; the method was immunoSEQ multiplex PCR. V and J calls and clone size are given by that table; D and trimming were obtained from the DNA. The sample has 200,000 to 300,000 clones; approximately 88% are singletons. Sequenced material: peripheral blood. This receptor was obtained from a human donor in a cohort sampled during active COVID-19. The gene calls are TRBV9 and TRBJ2-1; 7 bases fit TRBD1. CDR3 sequence reads: CASSVVRDSPSQFF. The CDR3 DNA sequence: TGTGCCAGCAGCGTAGTTCGGGACAGCCCATCGCAGTTCTTC.